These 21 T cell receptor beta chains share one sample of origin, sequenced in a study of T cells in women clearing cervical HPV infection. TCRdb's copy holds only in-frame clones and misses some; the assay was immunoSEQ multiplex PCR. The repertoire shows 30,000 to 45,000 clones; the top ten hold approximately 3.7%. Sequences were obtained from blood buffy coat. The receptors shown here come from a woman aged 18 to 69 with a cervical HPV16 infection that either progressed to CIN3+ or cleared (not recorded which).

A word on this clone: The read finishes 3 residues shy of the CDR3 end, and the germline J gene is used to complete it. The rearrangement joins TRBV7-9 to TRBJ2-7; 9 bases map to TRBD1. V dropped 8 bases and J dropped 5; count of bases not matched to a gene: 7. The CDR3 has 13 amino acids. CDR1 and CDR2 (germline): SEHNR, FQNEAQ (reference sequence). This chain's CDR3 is CASGGTGSHEQYF. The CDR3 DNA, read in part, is TGTGCCAGCGGCGGGACAGGGTCCCACGAG.

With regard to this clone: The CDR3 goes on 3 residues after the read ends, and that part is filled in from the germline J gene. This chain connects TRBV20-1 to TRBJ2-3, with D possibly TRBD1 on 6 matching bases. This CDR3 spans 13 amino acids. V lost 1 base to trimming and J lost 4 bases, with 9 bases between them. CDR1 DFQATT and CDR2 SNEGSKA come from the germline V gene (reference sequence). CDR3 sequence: CSARGGPSDTQYF. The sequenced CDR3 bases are TGCAGTGCTAGAGGGGGGCCCTCAGATACG.

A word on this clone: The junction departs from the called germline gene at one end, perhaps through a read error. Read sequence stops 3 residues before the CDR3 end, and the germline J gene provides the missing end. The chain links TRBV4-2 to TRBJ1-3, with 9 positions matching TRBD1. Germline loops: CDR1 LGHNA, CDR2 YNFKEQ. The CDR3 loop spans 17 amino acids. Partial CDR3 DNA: TGCGCCAGCAGCCAAGAGCCGACAGGGGGGTCTGGAAACACC. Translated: CASSQEPTGGSGNT. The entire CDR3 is CASSQEPTGGSGNTIYF.

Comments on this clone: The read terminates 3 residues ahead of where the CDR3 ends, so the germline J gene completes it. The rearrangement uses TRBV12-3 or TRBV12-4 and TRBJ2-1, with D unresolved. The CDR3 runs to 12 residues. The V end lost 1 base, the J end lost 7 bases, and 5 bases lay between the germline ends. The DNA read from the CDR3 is TGTGCCAGCAGTTTAGGCGTGAATGAG. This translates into CASSLGVNE. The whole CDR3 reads CASSLGVNEQFF.

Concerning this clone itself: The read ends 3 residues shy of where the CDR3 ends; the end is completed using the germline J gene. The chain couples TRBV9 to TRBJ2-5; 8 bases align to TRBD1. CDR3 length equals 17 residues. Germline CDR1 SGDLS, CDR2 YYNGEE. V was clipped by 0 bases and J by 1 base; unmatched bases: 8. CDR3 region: CASSVGSSGTGQETQYF. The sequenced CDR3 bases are TGTGCCAGCAGCGTAGGCTCCTCCGGGACAGGCCAAGAGACC. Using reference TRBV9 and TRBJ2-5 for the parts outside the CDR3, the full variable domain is DSGVTQTPKHLITATGQRVTLRCSPRSGDLSVYWYQQSLDQGLQFLIQYYNGEERAKGNILERFSAQQFPDLHSELNLSSLELGDSALYFCASSVGSSGTGQETQYFGPGTRLLVL.

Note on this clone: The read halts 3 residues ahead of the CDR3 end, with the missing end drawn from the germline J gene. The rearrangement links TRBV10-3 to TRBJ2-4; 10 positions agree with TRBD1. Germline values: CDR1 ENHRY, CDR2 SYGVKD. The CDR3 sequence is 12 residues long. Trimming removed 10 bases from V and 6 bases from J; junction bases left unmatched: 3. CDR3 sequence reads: CATRDRGNIQYF. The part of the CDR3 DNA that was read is TGTGCCACCCGGGACAGGGGAAACATT.

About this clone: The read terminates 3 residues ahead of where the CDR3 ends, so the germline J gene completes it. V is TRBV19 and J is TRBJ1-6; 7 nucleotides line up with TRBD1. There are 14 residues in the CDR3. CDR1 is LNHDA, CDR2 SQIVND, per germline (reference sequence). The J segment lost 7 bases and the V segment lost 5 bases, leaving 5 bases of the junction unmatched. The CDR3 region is CASSERQGNSPLHF. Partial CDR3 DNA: TGTGCCAGTAGTGAAAGACAGGGAAATTCACCC.

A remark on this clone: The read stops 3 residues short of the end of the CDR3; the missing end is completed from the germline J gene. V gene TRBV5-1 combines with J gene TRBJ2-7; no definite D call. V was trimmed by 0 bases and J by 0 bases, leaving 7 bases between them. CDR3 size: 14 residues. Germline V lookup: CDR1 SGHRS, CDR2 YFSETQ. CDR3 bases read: TGCGCCAGCAGCTTGGACGGTTTCTCCTACGAG. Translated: CASSLDGFSYE. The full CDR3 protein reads CASSLDGFSYEQYF.

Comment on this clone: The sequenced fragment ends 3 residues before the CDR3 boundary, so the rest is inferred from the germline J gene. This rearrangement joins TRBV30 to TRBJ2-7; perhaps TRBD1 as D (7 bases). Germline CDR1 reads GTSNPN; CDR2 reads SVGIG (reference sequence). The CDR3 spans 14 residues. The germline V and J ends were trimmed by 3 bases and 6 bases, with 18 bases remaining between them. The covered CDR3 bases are TGTGCCTGGAGCTTAAACAGGGGAGGCAGCGAG. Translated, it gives CAWSLNRGGSE. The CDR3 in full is CAWSLNRGGSEQYF.

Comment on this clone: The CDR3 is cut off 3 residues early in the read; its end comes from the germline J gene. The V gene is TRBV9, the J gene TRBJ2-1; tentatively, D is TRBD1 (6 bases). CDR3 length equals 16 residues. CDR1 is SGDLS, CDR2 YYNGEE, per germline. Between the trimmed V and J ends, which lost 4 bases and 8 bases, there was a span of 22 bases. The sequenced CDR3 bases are TGTGCCAGCAGCAGTGGACAGCTCTCGCTTGGCGATGAG. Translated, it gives CASSSGQLSLGDE. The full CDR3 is CASSSGQLSLGDEQFF. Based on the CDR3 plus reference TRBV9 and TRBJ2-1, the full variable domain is DSGVTQTPKHLITATGQRVTLRCSPRSGDLSVYWYQQSLDQGLQFLIQYYNGEERAKGNILERFSAQQFPDLHSELNLSSLELGDSALYFCASSSGQLSLGDEQFFGPGTRLTVL.

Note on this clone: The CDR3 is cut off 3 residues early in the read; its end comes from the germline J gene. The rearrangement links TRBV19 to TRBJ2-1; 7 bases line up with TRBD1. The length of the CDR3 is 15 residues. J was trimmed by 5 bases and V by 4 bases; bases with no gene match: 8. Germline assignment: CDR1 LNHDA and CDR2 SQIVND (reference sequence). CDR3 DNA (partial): TGTGCCAGTAGTAGAGACAGGGCAGGAGACAATGAG. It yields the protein CASSRDRAGDNE. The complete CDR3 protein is CASSRDRAGDNEQFF.

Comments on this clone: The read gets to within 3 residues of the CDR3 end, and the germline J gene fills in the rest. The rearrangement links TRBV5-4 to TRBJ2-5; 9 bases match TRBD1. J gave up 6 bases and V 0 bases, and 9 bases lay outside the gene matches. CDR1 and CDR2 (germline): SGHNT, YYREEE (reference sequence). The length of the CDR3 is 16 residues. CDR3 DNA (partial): TGTGCCAGCAGCTTGGCAATAGGGACAGGGAGGCAGACC. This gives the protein CASSLAIGTGRQT. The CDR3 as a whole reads CASSLAIGTGRQTQYF.

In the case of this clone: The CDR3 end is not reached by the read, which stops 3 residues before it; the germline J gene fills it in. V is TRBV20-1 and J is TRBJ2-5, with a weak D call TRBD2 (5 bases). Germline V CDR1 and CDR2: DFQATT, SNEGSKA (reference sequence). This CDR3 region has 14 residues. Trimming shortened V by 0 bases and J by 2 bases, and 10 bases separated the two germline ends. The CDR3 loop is CSARDRGFQETQYF. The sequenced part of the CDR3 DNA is TGCAGTGCTAGAGATCGAGGGTTTCAAGAGACC.

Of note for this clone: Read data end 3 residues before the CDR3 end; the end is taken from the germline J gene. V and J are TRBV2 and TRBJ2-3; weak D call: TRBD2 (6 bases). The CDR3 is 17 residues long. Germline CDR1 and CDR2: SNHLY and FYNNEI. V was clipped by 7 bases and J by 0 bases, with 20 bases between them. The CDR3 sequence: CASKDVSGWKSTDTQYF. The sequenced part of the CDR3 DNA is TGTGCCAGCAAGGACGTAAGCGGGTGGAAGAGCACAGATACG.

The CDR3 spells CASSSGRGALDTGELFF. The CDR3 bases that were read are TGTGCCAGCAGCTCCGGGCGGGGGGCCCTAGACACCGGGGAG. The chain uses TRBV7-3 and TRBJ2-2; TRBD2 matches 8 bases. The sequence runs out 3 residues before the end of the CDR3; the remainder is reconstructed from the germline J gene. CDR3 length: 17 amino acids. Trimming removed 4 bases from V and 3 bases from J; junction bases left unmatched: 10. CDR1 is SGHTA and CDR2 is FQGTGA in the germline V gene. Full variable domain (outside the CDR3, taken from reference TRBV7-3 and TRBJ2-2): GAGVSQTPSNKVTEKGKYVELRCDPISGHTALYWYRQSLGQGPEFLIYFQGTGAADDSGLPNDRFFAVRPEGSVSTLKIQRTERGDSAVYLCASSSGRGALDTGELFFGEGSRLTVL.

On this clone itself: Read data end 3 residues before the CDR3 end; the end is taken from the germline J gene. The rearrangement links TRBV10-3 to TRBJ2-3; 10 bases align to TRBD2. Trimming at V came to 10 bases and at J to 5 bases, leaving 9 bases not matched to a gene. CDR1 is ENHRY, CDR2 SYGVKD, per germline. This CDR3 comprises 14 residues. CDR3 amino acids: CATRSSSGRDTQYF. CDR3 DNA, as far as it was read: TGTGCCACCAGGTCTTCTAGCGGGAGAGATACG.

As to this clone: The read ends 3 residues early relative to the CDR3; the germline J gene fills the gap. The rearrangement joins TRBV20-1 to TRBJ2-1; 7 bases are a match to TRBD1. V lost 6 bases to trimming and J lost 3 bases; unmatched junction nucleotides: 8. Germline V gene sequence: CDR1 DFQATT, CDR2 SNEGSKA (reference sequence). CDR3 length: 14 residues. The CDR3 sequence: CSAPDRSGYNEQFF. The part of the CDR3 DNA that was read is TGCAGTGCCCCGGACAGGTCGGGCTACAATGAG.

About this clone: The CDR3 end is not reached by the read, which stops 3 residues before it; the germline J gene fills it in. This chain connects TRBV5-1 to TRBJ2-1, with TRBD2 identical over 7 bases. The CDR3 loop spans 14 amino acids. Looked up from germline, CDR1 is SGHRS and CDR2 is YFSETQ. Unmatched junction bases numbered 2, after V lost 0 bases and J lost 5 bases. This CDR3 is CASSLDGGDNEQFF. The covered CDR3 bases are TGCGCCAGCAGCTTGGATGGGGGGGACAATGAG. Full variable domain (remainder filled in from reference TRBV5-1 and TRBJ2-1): KAGVTQTPRYLIKTRGQQVTLSCSPISGHRSVSWYQQTPGQGLQFLFEYFSETQRNKGNFPGRFSGRQFSNSRSEMNVSTLELGDSALYLCASSLDGGDNEQFFGPGTRLTVL.

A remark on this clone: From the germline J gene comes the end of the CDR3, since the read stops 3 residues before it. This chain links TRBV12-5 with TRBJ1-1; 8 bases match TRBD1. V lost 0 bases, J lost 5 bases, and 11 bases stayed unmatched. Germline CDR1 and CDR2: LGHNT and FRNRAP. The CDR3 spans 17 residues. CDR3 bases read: TGTGCTAGTGGTTTGGTACGACCAGGGGGCGCGTGGACTGAA. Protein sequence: CASGLVRPGGAWTE. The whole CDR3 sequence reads CASGLVRPGGAWTEAFF.

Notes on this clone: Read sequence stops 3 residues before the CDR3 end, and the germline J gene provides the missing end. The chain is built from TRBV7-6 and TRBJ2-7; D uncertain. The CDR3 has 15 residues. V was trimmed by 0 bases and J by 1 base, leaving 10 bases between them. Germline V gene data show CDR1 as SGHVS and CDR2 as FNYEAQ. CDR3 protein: CASSLAAAHSYEQYF. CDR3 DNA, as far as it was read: TGTGCCAGCAGCTTAGCGGCCGCCCATTCCTACGAG.

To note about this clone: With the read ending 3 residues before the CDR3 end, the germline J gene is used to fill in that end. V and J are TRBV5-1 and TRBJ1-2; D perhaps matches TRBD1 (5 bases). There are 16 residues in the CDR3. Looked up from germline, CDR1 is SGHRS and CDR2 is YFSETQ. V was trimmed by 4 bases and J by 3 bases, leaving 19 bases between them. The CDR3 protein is CASSPKGSGGDYGYTF. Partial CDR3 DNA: TGCGCCAGCAGCCCTAAGGGGTCCGGAGGAGACTATGGC.